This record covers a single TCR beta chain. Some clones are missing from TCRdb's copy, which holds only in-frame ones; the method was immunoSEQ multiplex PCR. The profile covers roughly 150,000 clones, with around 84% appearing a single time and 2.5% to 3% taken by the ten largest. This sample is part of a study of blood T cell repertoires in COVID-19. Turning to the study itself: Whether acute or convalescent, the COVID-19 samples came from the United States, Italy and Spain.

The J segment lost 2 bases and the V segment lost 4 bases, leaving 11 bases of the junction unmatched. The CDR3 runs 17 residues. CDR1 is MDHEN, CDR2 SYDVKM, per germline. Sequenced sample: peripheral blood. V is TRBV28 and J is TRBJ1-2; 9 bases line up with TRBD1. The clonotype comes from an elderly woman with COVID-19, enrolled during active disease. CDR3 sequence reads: CASSSGGQGGRNYGYTF. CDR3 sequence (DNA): TGTGCCAGCAGTTCCGGGGGACAGGGTGGTCGGAACTATGGCTACACCTTC.